The source of this TCR beta chain is a study of blood T cells in healthy people across ages. The use of a sample-barcoded 5' primer and a J-beta primer mix characterized a second PCR of about 6 to 12 cycles. A template-switch adaptor that had 12 random nucleotides put a tag on each cDNA molecule. TCRdb re-analysed the 5' RACE reads in MiXCR, keeping a single row per CDR3 protein. The table lists under 1 million distinct CDR3 sequences, under 45% of them singletons, with roughly 19% in the top ten. The V gene lost 0 bases and the J gene lost 4 bases, with 12 bases spanning the gap. The CDR3 extends over 14 amino acids. CDR1 is DFQATT and CDR2 is SNEGSKA in the germline V gene (reference sequence).

The source of this sequence is a man in his sixties in good health. The sample taken for sequencing was blood. The gene calls are TRBV20-1 and TRBJ1-1; unclear D gene. This CDR3 is CSARDRTLGTEAFF. The CDR3 DNA sequence: TGCAGTGCTAGAGACAGGACCTTGGGCACTGAAGCTTTCTTT.